Listed here is a single T cell receptor beta chain. Its matching antigen is unknown. This may come from a read error, since a much larger clone is one base off. Within the sample, other DNA sequences also encode this same CDR3. The record originates from a study of shared clonotypes between healthy human individuals. Study-wide findings and caveats: In general, naive subsets displayed greater estimated richness than memory subsets did.

At a deep level, the assay was run. Sequenced by immunoSEQ multiplex PCR; TCRdb stores in-frame clones only, minus some. The data show around 2,000,000 clones, roughly 94% seen once. Cells designated naive CD8 were CD45RO-negative and were positively selected for CCR7, with terminally differentiated effector memory CD45RA+ cells excluded. This CDR3 has 13 residues. V lost 3 bases and J lost 0, with 6 bases in between. The germline CDR1 and CDR2 sequences are SEHNR and FQNEAQ (reference sequence). This chain uses TRBV7-9 with TRBJ2-7; D not resolved. What was sequenced was naive CD8+ T cells sorted from blood. The clonotype comes from a young man in good health. As DNA, the CDR3 is TGTGCCAGCAGCTTGTACAGCTCCTACGAGCAGTACTTC. Translation: CASSLYSSYEQYF.